This T cell receptor (beta chain) was sequenced in a study of cytomegalovirus exposure and HLA in healthy donors. Study information: The same platform was used for the 90 to 150 validation repertoires as for the roughly 670 first-cohort repertoires, as reported in a later analysis. Study results and caveats: 164 TCR beta chains were listed as cytomegalovirus-associated. The tendency of first-cohort TCR clusters to co-occur in the 90 to 150 validation repertoires was the finding of a later analysis.

This clone has a single count. The antigen remains unidentified. The table came from immunoSEQ multiplex PCR; TCRdb's copy has only in-frame clones and leaves some out. This table has 240,000 or so clones, 75% to 90% appearing once. The donors were part of the validation cohort of roughly 130 subjects. That cohort was separate from the first cohort, which comprised 666 subjects. The V gene end was trimmed by 5 bases and the J gene end by 3 bases; junction bases not matched to a gene: 4. The CDR3 consists of 14 residues. Germline assignment: CDR1 GTSNPN and CDR2 SVGIG (reference sequence). Source material: PBMCs. The clonotype originates from a woman between 25 and 40 years old in good health and CMV-seropositive. The V and J genes are TRBV30 and TRBJ2-3, with 11 bases lining up with TRBD1. The CDR3 loop is CAWGTGGSTDTQYF. As DNA, the CDR3 is TGTGCCTGGGGGACAGGGGGTAGTACAGATACGCAGTATTTT.